This T cell receptor (beta chain) comes out of a study of blood T cell repertoires in COVID-19. This table comes from immunoSEQ multiplex PCR, and its TCRdb copy is limited to in-frame clones, with some not included. The profile covers hundreds of thousands of clones, with 88% appearing a single time and around 1% taken by the ten largest. This clone was seen more than once but under ten times. Participant ages covered about 18 to 90 years across around 25 US areas. Researchers sorted participants into cohorts using their self-reported clinical history. Symptom resolution, clearance, or two negative PCRs marked donors in Cohort 3 as recovered. Germline-derived CDR1 and CDR2 are LNHDA and SQIVND (reference sequence). V gave up 3 bases and J gave up 9 bases, with 11 bases separating them. There are 12 residues in the CDR3.

The sample was PBMCs or T cells enriched from blood (not recorded which). This chain links TRBV19 with TRBJ1-1; no firm D call. The sequence came from a woman in her twenties or thirties who had recovered from COVID-19. CDR3 nucleotides: TGTGCCAGTAGTATTGGGCAGTTCCAAGCTTTCTTT. Translating gives CASSIGQFQAFF.